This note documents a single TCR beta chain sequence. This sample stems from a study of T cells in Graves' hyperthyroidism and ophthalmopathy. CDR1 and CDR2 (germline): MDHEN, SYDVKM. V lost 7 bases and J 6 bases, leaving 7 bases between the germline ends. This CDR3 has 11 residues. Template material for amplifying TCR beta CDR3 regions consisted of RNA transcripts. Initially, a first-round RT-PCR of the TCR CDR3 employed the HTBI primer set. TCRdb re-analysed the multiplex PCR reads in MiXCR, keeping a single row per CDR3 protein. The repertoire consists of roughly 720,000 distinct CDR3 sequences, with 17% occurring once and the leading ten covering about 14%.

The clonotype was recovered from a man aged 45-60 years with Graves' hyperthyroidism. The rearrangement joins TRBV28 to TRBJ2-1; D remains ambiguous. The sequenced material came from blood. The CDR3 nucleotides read TGTGCCAGCACAGGTATCAATGAGCAGTTCTTC. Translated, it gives CASTGINEQFF.